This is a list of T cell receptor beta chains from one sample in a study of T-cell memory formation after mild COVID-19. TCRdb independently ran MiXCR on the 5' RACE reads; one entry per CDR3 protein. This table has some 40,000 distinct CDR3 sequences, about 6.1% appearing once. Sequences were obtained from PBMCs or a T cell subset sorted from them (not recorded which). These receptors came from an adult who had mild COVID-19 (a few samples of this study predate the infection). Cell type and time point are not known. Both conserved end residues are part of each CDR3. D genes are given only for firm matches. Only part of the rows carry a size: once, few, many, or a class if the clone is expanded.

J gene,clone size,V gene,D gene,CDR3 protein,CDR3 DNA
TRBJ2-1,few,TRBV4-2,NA,CASSQGLGQIKFF,TGTGCCAGCAGCCAAGGGCTAGGGCAGATTAAGTTCTTC
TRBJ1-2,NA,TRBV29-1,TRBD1,CSVAGGAYGYTF,TGCAGCGTTGCAGGGGGGGCCTATGGCTACACCTTC
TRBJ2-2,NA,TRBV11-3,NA,CASSLVYSTGELFF,TGTGCCAGCAGCTTAGTATACTCCACCGGGGAGCTGTTTTTT
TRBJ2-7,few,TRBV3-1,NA,CASSPGDHIGEQYF,TGTGCCAGCAGCCCAGGGGACCACATCGGGGAGCAGTACTTC
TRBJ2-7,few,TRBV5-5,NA,CASSQNQVYEQYF,TGTGCCAGCAGCCAGAATCAGGTCTACGAGCAGTACTTC
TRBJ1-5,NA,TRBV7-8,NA,CASSFWTQWNQPQHF,TGTGCCAGCAGCTTCTGGACACAATGGAATCAGCCCCAGCATTTT
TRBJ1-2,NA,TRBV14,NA,CASSRRDYNYGYTF,TGTGCCAGCAGCCGCAGGGACTATAACTATGGCTACACCTTC
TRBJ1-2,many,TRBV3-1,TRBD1,CASSQGTGRDGYTF,TGTGCCAGCAGCCAAGGGACAGGGAGGGATGGCTACACCTTC
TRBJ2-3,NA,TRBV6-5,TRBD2,CASSRRAGGPLAQYF,TGTGCCAGCAGCCGACGAGCGGGGGGCCCGTTGGCGCAGTATTTT
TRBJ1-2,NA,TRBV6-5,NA,CASSHGGSVNYGYTF,TGTGCCAGCAGTCACGGTGGATCTGTTAACTATGGCTACACCTTC
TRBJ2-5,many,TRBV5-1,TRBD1,CASSLLTGASQETQYF,TGCGCCAGCAGCTTGTTAACAGGGGCGTCCCAAGAGACCCAGTACTTC
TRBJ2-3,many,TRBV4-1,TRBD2,CASSPLRGGGADTQYF,TGCGCCAGCAGCCCCCTCCGGGGGGGGGGCGCAGATACGCAGTATTTT
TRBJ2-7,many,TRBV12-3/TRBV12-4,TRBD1,CASSLRPGGGYEQYF,TGTGCCAGCAGTTTGAGACCAGGGGGCGGGTACGAGCAGTACTTC
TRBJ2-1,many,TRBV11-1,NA,CASTLRGGLLPNEQFF,TGTGCCAGCACCTTAAGGGGCGGACTCCTCCCCAATGAGCAGTTCTTC
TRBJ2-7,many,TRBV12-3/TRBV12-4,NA,CASSLGGQFGLYF,TGTGCCAGCAGTCTGGGGGGTCAGTTTGGTCTGTACTTC
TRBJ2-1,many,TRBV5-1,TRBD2,CASSLEASGGINEQFF,TGCGCCAGCAGCTTGGAGGCTAGCGGGGGGATCAATGAGCAGTTCTTC
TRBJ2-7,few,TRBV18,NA,CASSQGEGSYEQYF,TGTGCCAGCTCACAGGGGGAAGGGTCCTACGAGCAGTACTTC
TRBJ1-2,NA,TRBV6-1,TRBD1,CASSDYRGLDYGYTF,TGTGCCAGCAGTGATTACAGGGGGCTCGACTATGGCTACACCTTC
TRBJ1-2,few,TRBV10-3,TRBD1,CAISESTDRNYGYTF,TGTGCCATCAGTGAGTCGACGGACAGGAACTATGGCTACACCTTC
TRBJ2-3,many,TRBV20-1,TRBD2,CSATRTSGGPRTDTQYF,TGCAGTGCTACGAGGACTAGCGGGGGACCGCGCACAGATACGCAGTATTTT
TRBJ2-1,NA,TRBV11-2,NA,CASTEHRGLSSYNEQFF,TGTGCCAGCACCGAACACCGCGGGTTGAGCTCCTACAATGAGCAGTTCTTC
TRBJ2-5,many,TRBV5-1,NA,CASSLGPSQETQYF,TGCGCCAGCAGCTTGGGGCCATCGCAAGAGACCCAGTACTTC
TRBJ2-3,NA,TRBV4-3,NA,CASSQGHAKGDTQYF,TGCGCCAGCAGCCAGGGACACGCAAAGGGAGATACGCAGTATTTT
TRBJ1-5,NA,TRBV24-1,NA,CATGVGNQPQHF,TGTGCCACCGGAGTGGGCAATCAGCCCCAGCATTTT
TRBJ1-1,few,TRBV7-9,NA,CASSTGLEAFF,TGTGCCAGCAGCACCGGACTCGAAGCTTTCTTT
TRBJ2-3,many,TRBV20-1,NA,CSARDIATPTDTQYF,TGCAGTGCTAGAGATATAGCTACCCCCACAGATACGCAGTATTTT
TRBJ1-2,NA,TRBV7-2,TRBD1,CASSLLQGAGGYTF,TGTGCCAGCAGCTTATTACAGGGGGCAGGTGGCTACACCTTC
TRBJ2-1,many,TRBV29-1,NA,CSVGVQGGTYNEQFF,TGCAGCGTCGGGGTACAGGGGGGGACCTACAATGAGCAGTTCTTC
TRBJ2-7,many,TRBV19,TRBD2,CASSIVGGSEEQYF,TGTGCCAGTAGTATAGTTGGCGGGAGCGAAGAGCAGTACTTC
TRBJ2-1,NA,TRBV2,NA,CASGGPFGHISDNEQFF,TGTGCCAGCGGAGGGCCCTTTGGACACATAAGCGACAATGAGCAGTTCTTC
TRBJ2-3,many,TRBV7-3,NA,CASSLDRGADTQYF,TGTGCCAGCAGCTTGGATCGCGGGGCAGATACGCAGTATTTT
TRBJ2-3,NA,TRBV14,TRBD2,CASSQARAGYSTDTQYF,TGTGCCAGCAGCCAAGCTCGAGCGGGATATAGCACAGATACGCAGTATTTT
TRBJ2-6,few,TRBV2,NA,CASRSRSGANVLTF,TGTGCCAGCAGGTCGAGGTCTGGGGCCAACGTCCTGACTTTC
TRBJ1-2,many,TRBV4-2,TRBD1,CASSQVSDRRGYGYTF,TGTGCCAGCAGCCAAGTTTCGGACAGGCGAGGCTATGGCTACACCTTC
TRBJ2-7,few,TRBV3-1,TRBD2,CASSPRVGGRAPYEQYF,TGTGCCAGCAGCCCCCGGGTAGGCGGGAGAGCCCCCTACGAGCAGTACTTC
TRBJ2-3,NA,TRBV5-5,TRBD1,CASSPGTGSRTDTQYF,TGTGCCAGCAGCCCGGGGACAGGGTCTCGCACAGATACGCAGTATTTT
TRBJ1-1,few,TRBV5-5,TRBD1,CASSLIPTGAEAFF,TGTGCCAGCAGCTTGATACCCACAGGGGCTGAAGCTTTCTTT
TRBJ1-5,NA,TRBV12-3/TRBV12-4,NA,CASSSLIGGGNQPQHF,TGTGCCAGCAGTTCCTTGATCGGGGGTGGCAATCAGCCCCAGCATTTT
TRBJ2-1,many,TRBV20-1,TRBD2,CSATRERGGLQFF,TGCAGTGCTACCCGTGAGCGGGGGGGCCTCCAGTTCTTC
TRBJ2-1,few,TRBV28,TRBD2,CASPPPGGSGYNEQFF,TGTGCCAGCCCCCCCCCGGGCGGGAGTGGTTACAATGAGCAGTTCTTC
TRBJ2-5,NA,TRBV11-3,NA,CDSSPHGTETQYF,TGTGACAGCAGCCCGCACGGCACGGAGACCCAGTACTTC
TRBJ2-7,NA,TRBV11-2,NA,CASSSSPTDEQYF,TGTGCCAGCAGCTCTTCCCCGACGGACGAGCAGTACTTC
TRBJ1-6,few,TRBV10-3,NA,CAISESSSPLHF,TGTGCCATCAGTGAGTCGTCTTCACCCCTCCACTTT